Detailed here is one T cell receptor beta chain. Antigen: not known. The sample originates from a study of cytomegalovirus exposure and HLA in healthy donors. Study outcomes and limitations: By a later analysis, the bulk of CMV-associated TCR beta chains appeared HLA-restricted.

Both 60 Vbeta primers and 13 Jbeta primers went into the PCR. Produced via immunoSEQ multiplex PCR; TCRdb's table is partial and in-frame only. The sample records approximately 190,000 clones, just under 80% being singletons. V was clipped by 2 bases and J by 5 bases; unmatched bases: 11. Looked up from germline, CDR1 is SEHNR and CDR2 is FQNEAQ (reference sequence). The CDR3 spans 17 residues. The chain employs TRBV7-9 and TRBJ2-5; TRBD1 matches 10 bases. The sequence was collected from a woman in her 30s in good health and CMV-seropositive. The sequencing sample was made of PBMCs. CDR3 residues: CASSLYLASGQGETQYF. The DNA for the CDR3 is TGTGCCAGCAGCTTATACCTCGCTTCGGGACAGGGGGAGACCCAGTACTTC.